This T cell receptor beta chain emerged from a study of blood T cell repertoires in COVID-19. The protocol was immunoSEQ multiplex PCR, while the TCRdb copy is restricted to in-frame clones and leaves out a portion. The sample holds tens of thousands of clones, almost 85% seen once. The CDR3 is 14 residues long. After removal of 8 bases from V and 7 bases from J, the junction contained 3 bases not matched to a gene. Germline values: CDR1 MNHEY, CDR2 SVGAGI. Sequencing input: peripheral blood. This rearrangement joins TRBV6-5 to TRBJ2-1, with 15 nucleotides matching TRBD2. This TCR came from a man aged 50 to 59 with active or convalescent COVID-19. CDR3 amino acids: CASGLAGGQNEQFF. The CDR3 DNA reads as TGTGCCAGCGGACTAGCGGGGGGGCAAAATGAGCAGTTCTTC.